This section outlines one TCR beta chain sequence together with its context. How the authors handled the data: Researchers report that nucleated cell counts were estimated from reference gene primer amplification. The protocol was immunoSEQ multiplex PCR, while the TCRdb copy is restricted to in-frame clones and leaves out a portion. V and J calls and clone size are given by that table; D and trimming were obtained from the DNA. The sample lists fewer than 150,000 clones, 75% to 90% occurring once. The data derive from a study of blood T cell repertoires in COVID-19. The overall study: The United States, Italy and Spain provided the acute and convalescent COVID-19 samples. The analysed material was cDNA or gDNA that came from T cells, B-cell-depleted T cells, or PBMCs.

This receptor was identified in a woman aged 45 to 65 who had recovered from COVID-19. The sample was peripheral blood.

The CDR3 bases are TGTGCCAGCAGCCCCCCGGGACTAGCGGGAGGGAGCGGGTACGAGCAGTACTTC. It yields the protein CASSPPGLAGGSGYEQYF. The chain combines TRBV7-9 with TRBJ2-7; 16 nucleotides line up with TRBD2. The germline gives CDR1 SEHNR, CDR2 FQNEAQ (reference sequence). The junction had 11 bases not matched to a gene; V was cut back by 5 bases and J by 4 bases. The CDR3 spans 18 residues. Full variable domain (outside the CDR3, taken from reference TRBV7-9 and TRBJ2-7): DTGVSQNPRHKITKRGQNVTFRCDPISEHNRLYWYRQTLGQGPEFLTYFQNEAQLEKSRLLSDRFSAERPKGSFSTLEIQRTEQGDSAMYLCASSPPGLAGGSGYEQYFGPGTRLTVT.